Sequencing of this T cell receptor (beta chain) was carried out in a study of Ad26.COV2.S vaccination and SARS-CoV-2 variants. Germline CDR1 and CDR2: MGHDK and SYGVNS. The CDR3 covers 15 residues. After removal of 3 bases from V and 6 bases from J, the junction contained 7 bases not matched to a gene. Notes on this clone: No antigen is known for it.

Only in-frame clones appear in the TCRdb table, and some are missing; sequencing was by immunoSEQ multiplex PCR. This sample has about 180,000 clones, with 87% found just once. General study results and limits: It is possible that the TCR breadth and depth analyses underestimated the total T cell responses. Considerable breadth of spike-specific CD8+ and CD4+ T cell responses has reportedly been documented following vaccination. Spike-specific TCR breadth was greater in vaccine than placebo recipients. Placebo and vaccine recipients had non-spike TCR breadth that was similar.

The sequence was collected from a human donor who had recovered from COVID-19. V gene TRBV25-1 combines with J gene TRBJ1-5, with 8 bases lining up with TRBD1. The source was peripheral blood, collected after recovery from COVID-19. CDR3 coding DNA: TGTGCCAGCAGTGAGGGGACAGGCGTGGGTCAGCCCCAGCATTTT. It translates to CASSEGTGVGQPQHF.